These 27 T cell receptor beta chains originate from one sample sequenced in a study of spatial heterogeneity in lung cancer. From the 5' RACE reads, TCRdb called clonotypes with MiXCR, one entry per CDR3 protein. Among roughly 18,000 distinct CDR3 sequences listed, 7% to 10% were seen once. Stated time point: blood at routine non-recurrence follow-up after resection. The specimen comprised PBMCs, sampled at follow-up. The receptor set was obtained from a male donor with early-stage non-small cell lung cancer.

The sample holds many counts of this clonotype. The chain combines TRBV2 with TRBJ2-7; 8 nucleotides align to TRBD2. In germline, CDR1 is SNHLY, CDR2 FYNNEI. V gave up 3 bases and J gave up 1 base; unmatched junction bases: 14. CDR3 length: 18 amino acids. The CDR3 is CASSEGATSVLGSYEQYF. The CDR3 DNA follows: TGTGCCAGCAGTGAGGGCGCGACTAGCGTCTTAGGGTCCTACGAGCAGTACTTC.

This clonotype was picked up one time. This rearrangement joins TRBV4-2 to TRBJ2-5; 9 nucleotides align to TRBD2. CDR1 is LGHNA and CDR2 is YNFKEQ in the germline V gene. CDR3 length equals 15 residues. The trim removed 3 bases at V and 5 bases at J, leaving 7 bases unmatched. The CDR3 protein is CASSQAEGTSETQYF. The DNA of the CDR3 is TGTGCCAGCAGCCAGGCGGAAGGGACTAGCGAGACCCAGTACTTC.

This clonotype was observed many times. The chain has TRBV6-2 or TRBV6-3 and TRBJ1-5; 7 bases fit TRBD1. The germline gives CDR1 MNHEY, CDR2 SVGEGT. The CDR3 is made up of 15 amino acids. V trimming: 6 bases; J trimming: 4 bases; junction bases outside the gene matches: 9. The CDR3 coding sequence is TGTGCCAGCAGACTGGACAGGACCCTAAATCAGCCCCAGCATTTT. It encodes CASRLDRTLNQPQHF.

This clonotype was seen only a few times. The CDR3, as DNA: TGTGCCAGCAGCTTAGTTCCCGGGGCCGAAGGAGATACGCAGTATTTT. Protein: CASSLVPGAEGDTQYF. The V and J genes are TRBV7-9 and TRBJ2-3, with D possibly being TRBD1 or TRBD2 (5 bases each). Germline V gene lookup returns CDR1 SEHNR and CDR2 FQNEAQ (reference sequence). Trimming removed 1 base from V and 5 bases from J, with 16 bases in between. The CDR3 is 16 residues long.

This clonotype was detected many times. The genes are TRBV6-1 and TRBJ1-1; 7 bases match TRBD1. J lost 5 bases, V lost 6 bases, and 6 bases had no gene match. Germline V gene data show CDR1 as MNHNS and CDR2 as SASEGT. CDR3 size: 13 residues. The CDR3 sequence is CASRVRGMTEAFF. For the CDR3, the DNA is TGTGCCAGCAGAGTCAGGGGGATGACTGAAGCTTTCTTT.

Ten or more counts support this clonotype. The chain carries TRBV4-1 and TRBJ2-2; 7 nucleotides agree with TRBD1. Trimming cost V 0 bases and J 6 bases; bases outside gene matches: 10. Germline CDR1 and CDR2: MGHRA and YSYEKL. The CDR3 extends over 17 amino acids. The CDR3 DNA is TGCGCCAGCAGCCAAGAGGCGGCAGGGGGTGACGCCGGGGAGCTGTTTTTT. It encodes CASSQEAAGGDAGELFF.

Ten or more counts support this clonotype. This chain links TRBV7-7 with TRBJ2-3; D is possibly TRBD2 (7 bases). The CDR3 has 16 amino acids. Trimming stripped 1 base from V and 1 base from J, with 12 bases between. In germline, CDR1 is SSHAT, CDR2 FNYEAQ (reference sequence). The CDR3 DNA follows: TGTGCCAGCAGCTTAGTGGCGGGGGCGCGCACAGATACGCAGTATTTT. It yields the protein CASSLVAGARTDTQYF.

In regard to this clonotype: A read error may be the cause here, since a much bigger clone is one base away. The chain uses TRBV10-3 and TRBJ2-1; D is possibly TRBD1 (6 bases). The germline V gene encodes CDR1 ENHRY and CDR2 SYGVKD. V lost 8 bases and J lost 7, with 9 bases in between. The CDR3 totals 11 residues. In DNA, the CDR3 is TGTGCCATCGGGACAAGGAATGAGCAGTTCTTC. Amino acids: CAIGTRNEQFF.

The table lists this clonotype with a few counts. V and J are TRBV4-3 and TRBJ2-1; D is undetermined. CDR1 is LGHNA and CDR2 is YSLEER in the germline V gene. The CDR3 runs 13 residues. V shed 3 bases and J shed 10 bases, with 13 bases lying between them. CDR3 protein: CASSQGPFREQFF. CDR3 sequence (DNA): TGCGCCAGCAGCCAGGGCCCGTTTAGGGAGCAGTTCTTC.

This clonotype appeared many times. The chain has TRBV7-9 and TRBJ2-7, with D tentatively TRBD1 or TRBD2 (6 bases each). CDR1 and CDR2 (germline): SEHNR, FQNEAQ (reference sequence). The CDR3 covers 12 residues. V lost 8 bases and J 7 bases, leaving 15 bases between the germline ends. The CDR3 is CASHSGAGEQYF. DNA for the CDR3: TGTGCCAGCCACTCGGGGGCGGGAGAGCAGTACTTC. The full variable domain, in which reference TRBV7-9 and TRBJ2-7 provide the parts outside the CDR3, is DTGVSQNPRHKITKRGQNVTFRCDPISEHNRLYWYRQTLGQGPEFLTYFQNEAQLEKSRLLSDRFSAERPKGSFSTLEIQRTEQGDSAMYLCASHSGAGEQYFGPGTRLTVT.

By proportion, this clonotype is medium-sized (0.01 to 0.1%). Here the CDR3 reads CSVGGVAGNTGELFF. The CDR3 DNA follows: TGCAGCGTTGGCGGAGTAGCGGGGAACACCGGGGAGCTGTTTTTT. The chain couples TRBV29-1 to TRBJ2-2; 7 positions match TRBD2. Trimming at V came to 4 bases and at J to 1 base, leaving 6 bases not matched to a gene. Germline V gene sequence: CDR1 SQVTM, CDR2 ANQGSEA. The CDR3 spans 15 residues.

The table lists this clonotype with a few counts. This rearrangement joins TRBV7-2 to TRBJ2-5, with 12 bases fitting TRBD2. CDR3 length equals 15 residues. In germline, CDR1 is SGHTA, CDR2 FQGNSA. After removal of 4 bases from V and 1 base from J, the junction contained 1 base not matched to a gene. CDR3 sequence reads: CASSSLAGGQETQYF. The CDR3 coding sequence is TGTGCCAGCAGCTCACTAGCGGGGGGCCAAGAGACCCAGTACTTC. Based on the CDR3 plus reference TRBV7-2 and TRBJ2-5, the full variable domain is GAGVSQSPSNKVTEKGKDVELRCDPISGHTALYWYRQSLGQGLEFLIYFQGNSAPDKSGLPSDRFSAERTGGSVSTLTIQRTQQEDSAVYLCASSSLAGGQETQYFGPGTRLLVL.

This clonotype was detected many times. This rearrangement joins TRBV3-1 to TRBJ1-2, with 7 bases aligning to TRBD1. The CDR3 extends over 14 amino acids. Germline-derived CDR1 and CDR2 are LGHDT and YNNKEL (reference sequence). Germline trimming cut 4 bases from V and 2 bases from J; bases unmatched to any gene: 4. CDR3 residues: CASSRMTGNYGYTF. The CDR3 nucleotides read TGTGCCAGCAGCCGAATGACAGGGAACTATGGCTACACCTTC.

The sample holds many counts of this clonotype. This CDR3 is CASSPLAGGPGETQYF. The DNA of the CDR3 is TGTGCCAGCAGCCCCCTAGCGGGGGGGCCGGGGGAGACCCAGTACTTC. The chain recombines TRBV6-5 with TRBJ2-5, with TRBD2 matching 12 bases. This CDR3 region has 16 residues. The germline V gene encodes CDR1 MNHEY and CDR2 SVGAGI. J was trimmed by 5 bases and V by 6 bases; bases with no gene match: 10.

The rearrangement links TRBV10-3 to TRBJ2-1; D not certain. The CDR3 has 15 residues. The germline V gene encodes CDR1 ENHRY and CDR2 SYGVKD. V lost 2 bases and J 0 bases, leaving 8 bases between the germline ends. The CDR3 DNA follows: TGTGCCATCAGTGAGGGAGACAACTCCTACAATGAGCAGTTCTTC. Protein product: CAISEGDNSYNEQFF.

The chain couples TRBV27 to TRBJ1-3; TRBD1 aligns across 9 bases. The trim removed 6 bases at V and 4 bases at J, leaving 4 bases unmatched. Germline V lookup: CDR1 MNHEY, CDR2 SMNVEV (reference sequence). CDR3 size: 14 residues. The CDR3 loop reads CASSQGQGGNTIYF. The CDR3, as DNA: TGTGCCAGCAGCCAGGGACAGGGAGGAAACACCATATATTTT.

This clonotype was observed many times. This chain links TRBV11-1 with TRBJ2-7; the match to TRBD2 covers 9 bases. This CDR3 is 15 amino acids long. CDR1 SGHAT and CDR2 FQDESV come from the germline V gene (reference sequence). Germline trimming cut 5 bases from V and 2 bases from J; bases unmatched to any gene: 7. The DNA of the CDR3 is TGTGCCAGCAGCCCACTAGCGGGCGCAACCTACGAGCAGTACTTC. It codes for CASSPLAGATYEQYF.

This clonotype has a count of ten or more. The chain is built from TRBV12-3 or TRBV12-4 and TRBJ2-7; 14 bases agree with TRBD2. CDR3 size: 15 residues. The J segment lost 2 bases and the V segment lost 6 bases, leaving 3 bases of the junction unmatched. The CDR3 spells CASRMTSGGAYEQYF. The CDR3 region has the DNA TGTGCCAGCAGGATGACTAGCGGGGGGGCCTACGAGCAGTACTTC.

This clonotype was observed many times. The chain joins TRBV28 to TRBJ2-3, with D uncertain. CDR1 is MDHEN and CDR2 is SYDVKM in the germline V gene. The V gene lost 5 bases and the J gene lost 0 bases, with 9 bases spanning the gap. This CDR3 region has 14 residues. CDR3 amino acids: CASSRTSSTDTQYF. In DNA, the CDR3 is TGTGCCAGCAGTCGGACCTCTAGCACAGATACGCAGTATTTT.

This clonotype came up a few times. The gene calls are TRBV20-1 and TRBJ2-1; 8 bases agree with TRBD2. The V segment lost 1 base and the J segment 4 bases; nucleotides outside the gene matches: 9. In germline, CDR1 is DFQATT, CDR2 SNEGSKA (reference sequence). This CDR3 comprises 16 residues. The CDR3 sequence is CSARGLLSGEYNEQFF. Written as DNA, the CDR3 is TGCAGTGCTAGAGGCCTCCTTAGCGGGGAATACAATGAGCAGTTCTTC.

A few counts support this clonotype. The chain is built from TRBV5-5 and TRBJ2-1; possible D gene TRBD2, 7 bases. The germline gives CDR1 SGHKS, CDR2 YYEKEE (reference sequence). The CDR3 sequence is 13 residues long. Trimming took off 4 bases at V and 7 bases at J, with 12 bases between the two ends. The CDR3 spells CASSKGGLNEQFF. For the CDR3, the DNA is TGTGCCAGCAGCAAGGGGGGGTTAAATGAGCAGTTCTTC.

This clonotype was seen ten or more times. J is TRBJ2-7 and V is TRBV7-2; D unresolved. There are 12 residues in the CDR3. In germline, CDR1 is SGHTA, CDR2 FQGNSA. V was pared by 2 bases and J by 2 bases, with 4 bases between. For the CDR3, the DNA is TGTGCCAGCAGCTTATCTCCCTACGAGCAGTACTTC. Amino acids: CASSLSPYEQYF.

The table lists this clonotype with many counts. The rearrangement joins TRBV7-9 to TRBJ2-7, with D tentatively TRBD1 (6 bases). Germline CDR1 and CDR2: SEHNR and FQNEAQ (reference sequence). V was clipped by 5 bases and J by 0 bases, with 20 bases between them. The CDR3 sequence is 17 residues long. CDR3 protein: CASSALGAGLNSYEQYF. The CDR3 nucleotides are TGTGCCAGCAGCGCTCTGGGGGCAGGACTGAACTCCTACGAGCAGTACTTC.

This clonotype was seen more than once but under ten times. The rearrangement uses TRBV21-1 and TRBJ1-6; the D call of TRBD1 is as the table states it, not checked on the DNA. TRBV21-1 corresponds to a pseudogene. The CDR3 consists of 14 residues. This chain's CDR3 is CASPGTGCNSPLHF. The CDR3 DNA is TGTGCCAGCCCCGGGACAGGGTGTAATTCACCCCTCCACTTT.

This clonotype was picked up many times. At one of its ends the junction is not consistent with the germline gene, which may arise from a read error. The rearrangement uses TRBV12-3 or TRBV12-4 and TRBJ1-2; D perhaps matches TRBD1 (6 bases). This CDR3 has 13 amino acids. CDR3 bases: TGTGCCAGCAGCCGAAGCGGGGGCGCGGGGGAATACTTC. It translates to CASSRSGGAGEYF.

This clonotype showed up just a few times. The chain uses TRBV7-8 and TRBJ2-7; 7 nucleotides align to TRBD1. Germline V lookup: CDR1 SGHVS, CDR2 FQNEAQ. V shed 5 bases, J shed 5 bases, and the junction held 9 bases outside the gene matches. This CDR3 has 14 amino acids. The CDR3 DNA reads as TGTGCCAGCAGCCTTCAGACAGGGCGGAACGAGCAGTACTTC. The encoded protein is CASSLQTGRNEQYF.

This clonotype was recorded many times. The V and J genes are TRBV12-3 or TRBV12-4 and TRBJ2-7, with 10 bases fitting TRBD1. The CDR3 runs 15 residues. V was clipped by 4 bases and J by 4 bases; unmatched bases: 7. The DNA for the CDR3 is TGTGCCAGCAGTTCGGGGGACAGGGGTTTATACGAGCAGTACTTC. Amino acid sequence: CASSSGDRGLYEQYF.